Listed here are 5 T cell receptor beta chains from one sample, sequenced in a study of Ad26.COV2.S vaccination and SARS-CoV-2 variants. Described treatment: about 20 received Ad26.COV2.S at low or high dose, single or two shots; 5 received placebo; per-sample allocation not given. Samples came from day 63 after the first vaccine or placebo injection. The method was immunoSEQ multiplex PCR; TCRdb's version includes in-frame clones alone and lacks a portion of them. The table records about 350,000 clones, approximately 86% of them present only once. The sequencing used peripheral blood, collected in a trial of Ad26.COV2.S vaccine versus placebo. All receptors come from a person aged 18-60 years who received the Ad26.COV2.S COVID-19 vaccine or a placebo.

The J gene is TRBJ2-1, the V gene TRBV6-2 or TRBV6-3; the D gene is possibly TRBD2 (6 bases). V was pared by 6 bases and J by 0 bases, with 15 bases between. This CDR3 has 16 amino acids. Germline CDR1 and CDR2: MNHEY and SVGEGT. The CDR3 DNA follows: TGTGCCAGCAGCCCCGGACTATCGAGCTCCTACAATGAGCAGTTCTTC. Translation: CASSPGLSSSYNEQFF.

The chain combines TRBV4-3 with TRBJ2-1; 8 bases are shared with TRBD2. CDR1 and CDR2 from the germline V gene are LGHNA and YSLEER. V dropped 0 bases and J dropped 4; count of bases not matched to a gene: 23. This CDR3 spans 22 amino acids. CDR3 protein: CASSQDQPSGSRTGGLYNEQFF. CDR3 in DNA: TGCGCCAGCAGCCAAGATCAGCCTAGCGGGTCTCGAACGGGAGGGTTATACAATGAGCAGTTCTTC.

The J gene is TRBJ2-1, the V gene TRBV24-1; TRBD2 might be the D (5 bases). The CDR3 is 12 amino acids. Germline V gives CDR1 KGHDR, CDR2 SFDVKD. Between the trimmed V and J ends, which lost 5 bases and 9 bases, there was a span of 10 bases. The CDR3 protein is CATSVTSTEQFF. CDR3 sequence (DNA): TGTGCCACCAGTGTCACTAGTACTGAGCAGTTCTTC.

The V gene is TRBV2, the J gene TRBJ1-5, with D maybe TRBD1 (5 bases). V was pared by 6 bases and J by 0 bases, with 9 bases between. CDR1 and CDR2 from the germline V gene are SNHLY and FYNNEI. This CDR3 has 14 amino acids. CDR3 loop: CASRGDGSNQPQHF. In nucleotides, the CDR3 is TGTGCCAGCAGGGGGGACGGTAGCAATCAGCCCCAGCATTTT.

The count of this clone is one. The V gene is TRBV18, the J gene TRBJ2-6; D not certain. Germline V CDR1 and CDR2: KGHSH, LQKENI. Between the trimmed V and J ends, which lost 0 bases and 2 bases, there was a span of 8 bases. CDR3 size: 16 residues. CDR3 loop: CASSPPFRAGANVLTF. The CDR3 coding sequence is TGTGCCAGCTCACCACCGTTCCGGGCTGGGGCCAACGTCCTGACTTTC.